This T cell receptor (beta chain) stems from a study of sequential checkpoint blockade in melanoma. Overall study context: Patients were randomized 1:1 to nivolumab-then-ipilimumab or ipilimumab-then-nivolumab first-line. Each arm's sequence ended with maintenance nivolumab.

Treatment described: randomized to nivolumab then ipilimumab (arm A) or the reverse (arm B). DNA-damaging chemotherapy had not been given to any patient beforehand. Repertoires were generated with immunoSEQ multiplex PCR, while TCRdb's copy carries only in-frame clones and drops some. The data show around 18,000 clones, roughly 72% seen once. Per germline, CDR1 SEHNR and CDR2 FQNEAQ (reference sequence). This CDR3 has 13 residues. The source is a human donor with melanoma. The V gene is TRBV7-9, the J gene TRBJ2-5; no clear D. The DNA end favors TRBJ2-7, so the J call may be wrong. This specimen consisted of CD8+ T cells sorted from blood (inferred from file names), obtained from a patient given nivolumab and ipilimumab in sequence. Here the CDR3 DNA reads TGTGCCAGCACCACTGCAGGCCTCTACGAGCAGTACTTC. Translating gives CASTTAGLYEQYF.